The rows below give T cell receptor beta chains drawn from one sample of a study of T-cell reconstitution after alpha-beta-depleted transplantation in children. In TCRdb, the PCR reads were re-called with MiXCR into one record per CDR3 protein. The data hold 500,000 to 600,000 distinct CDR3 sequences, with roughly 27% observed a single time. Sequenced here: PBMCs, sampled before TCRalphabeta/CD19-depleted stem cell transplant. The receptors were sampled from a boy younger than two with Wiskott-Aldrich syndrome, due to receive a stem cell transplant. Each CDR3 is given with its conserved first and last residue. The D gene is left open where the match is weak. Not all rows give a size; the values are once, few, many and, for expanded clones, a class.

j_call clone_size v_call d_call cdr3_nt cdr3_aa
TRBJ2-1 NA TRBV29-1 TRBD2 TGCAGCGTTGGGTTGGTAGCGGGATCCTACAATGAGCAGTTCTTC CSVGLVAGSYNEQFF
TRBJ2-7 NA TRBV6-5 NA TGTGCCAGCAGTTACTCGAACCACGAGCAGTACTTC CASSYSNHEQYF
TRBJ1-5 NA TRBV5-1 TRBD1 TGCGCCAGCAGCTTGACAGGGGGCGATAGCAATCAGCCCCAGCATTTT CASSLTGGDSNQPQHF
TRBJ1-5 few TRBV27 NA TGTGCCAGCAGTTTTTCCGGGGGGCCCCAGCATTTT CASSFSGGPQHF
TRBJ2-1 NA TRBV7-3 TRBD2 TGTGCCAGCAGTCAGCGACTAGCGGGGCTGCATGAGCAGTTCTTC CASSQRLAGLHEQFF
TRBJ1-4 NA TRBV20-1 NA TGCAGTGCTAGCCTGGGGGGGGACCGAAATGAAAAACTGTTTTTT CSASLGGDRNEKLFF
TRBJ2-5 NA TRBV5-1 NA TGCGCCAGCAGTTCTTGGGCCACCACCTACCAAGAGACCCAGTACTTC CASSSWATTYQETQYF
TRBJ2-5 few TRBV12-3/TRBV12-4 NA TGTGCCAGCAGTCCCCCCCTGACAGGACCTTTCGGGACCCAGTACTTC CASSPPLTGPFGTQYF
TRBJ2-7 NA TRBV11-2 NA TGTGCCAGCAGCTTAGATCTTTCCGATTCCTACGAGCAGTACTTC CASSLDLSDSYEQYF
TRBJ1-1 NA TRBV5-1 NA TGCGCCAGCAGCTTGTTGGCAGGAGGATTGAACACTGAAGCTTTCTTT CASSLLAGGLNTEAFF
TRBJ2-3 NA TRBV11-2 TRBD2 TGTGCCAGCAGCTTATTCTCGGGCGGAAGACTAGCGAGGGTTAGCACAGATACGCAGTATTTT CASSLFSGGRLARVSTDTQYF
TRBJ2-7 NA TRBV5-1 NA TGCGCCAGCAGCTTGGCCAGTAAGCCCTCCTACGAGCAGTACTTC CASSLASKPSYEQYF
TRBJ2-1 once TRBV12-3/TRBV12-4 NA TGTGCCAGCAATATGGTGGGAGCTGAGCAGTTCTTC CASNMVGAEQFF
TRBJ1-5 once TRBV20-1 NA TGCAGTGCAAATGGCCGGGACCGCGGACCCCATAGCAATCAGCCCCAGCATTTT CSANGRDRGPHSNQPQHF
TRBJ2-7 NA TRBV5-1 NA TGCGCCAGCAGGGACAACTCCTACGAGCAGTACTTC CASRDNSYEQYF
TRBJ1-2 few TRBV12-3/TRBV12-4 NA TGTGCCAGCAGTCCGGGTTGGGGGTCCTACTATGGCTACACCTTC CASSPGWGSYYGYTF
TRBJ2-5 many TRBV28 TRBD2 TGTGCCAGCGTTACAGGAGGGGGGACTAGAAAGACCCAGTACTTC CASVTGGGTRKTQYF
TRBJ1-2 few TRBV5-5 TRBD1 TGTGCCAGCAGCTTGTTTTTTGGACAGGGCCTCTATGGCTACACCTTC CASSLFFGQGLYGYTF
TRBJ2-7 NA TRBV7-3 NA TGTGCCAGCAGCCAATCAGGGGCGTCCTACGAGCAGTACTTC CASSQSGASYEQYF
TRBJ2-7 NA TRBV21-1 NA TGTGCCAGCAGCAAAGGGCCCACGGCGGGGAACTCCTACGAGCAGTACTTC CASSKGPTAGNSYEQYF
TRBJ2-1 few TRBV5-1 NA TGCGCCAGCAGCTTGGGGCTGAGAAGCTCCTACAATGAGCAGTTCTTC CASSLGLRSSYNEQFF
TRBJ2-1 few TRBV27 TRBD1 TGTGCCAGCAGTCTAGGGACAGGCGACTTGCATGAGCAGTTCTTC CASSLGTGDLHEQFF
TRBJ2-2 NA TRBV10-1 NA TGCGCCAGCAGTCAGGGGACTTCCACCGGGGAGCTGTTTTTT CASSQGTSTGELFF
TRBJ2-3 NA TRBV5-1 NA TGCGCCAGCAGCTTTACCAAATCTAGCACAGATACGCAGTATTTT CASSFTKSSTDTQYF
TRBJ2-2 few TRBV9 TRBD2 TGTGCCAGCAGCGTTTCTAGCGGGAACACCGGGGAGCTGTTTTTT CASSVSSGNTGELFF
TRBJ2-5 NA TRBV6-5 NA TGTGCCAGCAGTAACCAGCGAGGGCAGACTCAAGAGACCCAGTACTTC CASSNQRGQTQETQYF
TRBJ1-3 few TRBV20-1 NA TGCAGTGCGAAGGGAAACACCATATATTTT CSAKGNTIYF
TRBJ2-3 few TRBV10-3 NA TGTGCCACCAACCCTACTAGCACAGATACGCAGTATTTT CATNPTSTDTQYF
TRBJ2-1 NA TRBV27 TRBD2 TGTGCCAGCAGTTTACCTCTAGCGGGAGAACACAATGAGCAGTTCTTC CASSLPLAGEHNEQFF
TRBJ2-5 NA TRBV2 NA TGTGCCAGCAGGTCCGGGACCGCCGGGACCCAGTACTTC CASRSGTAGTQYF
TRBJ2-7 NA TRBV7-2 NA TGTGCCAGCAGCTTAGGACAGGTCACCTACGAGCAGTACTTC CASSLGQVTYEQYF
TRBJ1-4 few TRBV18 NA TGTGCCAGCTCACCGACAGGCCGCCCCGAACGGTTTTTT CASSPTGRPERFF